This TCR beta chain was observed in a study of blood T cell repertoires in COVID-19. CDR3 length: 10 residues. Germline assignment: CDR1 SNHLY and CDR2 FYNNEI. Trimming shortened V by 7 bases and J by 10 bases, and 10 bases separated the two germline ends. The data were produced by immunoSEQ multiplex PCR, yet TCRdb's version contains in-frame clones alone and is incomplete. The sample lists about 200,000 clones, around 85% seen once, with 18% in the top ten. The sequence was obtained from a man aged 40-55 years who had recovered from COVID-19. Sequenced: PBMCs or T cells enriched from blood (not recorded which). The rearrangement uses TRBV2 and TRBJ1-1; D not resolved. CDR3: CASKLNGAFF. The DNA for the CDR3 is TGTGCCAGCAAGTTGAACGGAGCTTTCTTT.